The entry below describes one T cell receptor beta chain. Trimming took off 7 bases at V and 0 bases at J, with 13 bases between the two ends. The germline V gene encodes CDR1 MNHEY and CDR2 SMNVEV (reference sequence). The CDR3 sequence is 14 residues long. This table comes from immunoSEQ multiplex PCR, and its TCRdb copy is limited to in-frame clones, with some not included. The sample contains 2,500,000 or so clones, approximately 93% of which appear only once. The data were obtained in a study of shared clonotypes between healthy human individuals. The rearrangement links TRBV27 to TRBJ2-7; a possible D gene is TRBD1 (5 bases). The sample taken for sequencing was naive CD4+ T cells from PBMCs. As for subset: CD45RA+ positively selected. The source is a man between 18 and 29 years old in good health. Some clones in this sample may be carry-over from other donors' samples. The CDR3 nucleotides are TGTGCCAGCAAGGCAGGGTCCCTCTCCTACGAGCAGTACTTC. Translated, it gives CASKAGSLSYEQYF.